This T cell receptor (beta chain) was observed in a study of T cell responses to AZD1222 COVID-19 vaccine. Study-wide results and caveats: There were repertoire samples only from the period after the peak T cell response.

The J segment lost 4 bases and the V segment lost 3 bases, leaving 13 bases of the junction unmatched. Per germline, CDR1 WNHNN and CDR2 SYGVQD (reference sequence). CDR3 length: 17 amino acids. Concerning this clone itself: The antigen is unknown.

The data were produced by immunoSEQ multiplex PCR, yet TCRdb's version contains in-frame clones alone and is incomplete. The sample records fewer than 200,000 clones, 85% to 95% being singletons. The source material was peripheral blood, sampled on day 0 of AZD1222 vaccination. This chain uses TRBV10-1 with TRBJ1-2, with TRBD1 identical over 8 bases. This clonotype was sampled from an adult in good health. The CDR3 nucleotides are TGCGCCAGCAGTGATTCCGAGACAGGGGCTTCTTTCTATGGCTACACCTTC. This translates into CASSDSETGASFYGYTF.